Given below is one TCR beta chain in context. Its antigen is currently unknown. The record originates from a study of T-cell reconstitution after alpha-beta-depleted transplantation in children. Unique molecular identifiers were built into the TCRbeta library. TCRdb ran MiXCR on the PCR reads and lists one entry per CDR3 protein. The sample contains a few hundred thousand distinct CDR3 sequences, 25% of which appear only once. Regarding the study as a whole: Hyperexpanded clones declined; after one year, newly produced T cells mostly supplied diversity.

The source material was PBMCs, sampled before TCRalphabeta/CD19-depleted stem cell transplant. This clonotype was sampled from a girl aged 2-10 years with Fanconi anemia, due to receive a stem cell transplant.

The CDR3 is CAGSPSHTDTQYF. CDR3 sequence (DNA): TGTGCCGGGAGTCCTTCGCACACAGATACGCAGTATTTT. V gene TRBV28 combines with J gene TRBJ2-3, with D maybe TRBD2 (5 bases). CDR3 length equals 13 residues. CDR1 is MDHEN, CDR2 SYDVKM, per germline. Trimming pared 11 bases from V and 2 bases from J, leaving 14 bases between.